This TCR beta chain was sequenced during a study of early T cells in non-severe SARS-CoV-2 infection. Overall study context: Bulk RNA isolated from unsorted whole blood underwent sequencing; chains were not paired. General observations from the study: Comparison of clonotypes with VDJdb favored anti-spike CD8 responses while missing private and CD4 specificities.

This clonotype was seen a few times. Antigen specificity is unknown. Looked up from germline, CDR1 is MGHRA and CDR2 is YSYEKL. The CDR3 contains 15 residues. V lost 5 bases to trimming and J lost 5 bases, with 18 bases between them. Unique molecular identifiers tagged individual cDNA molecules. One entry per CDR3 protein, called by TCRdb with MiXCR from the 5' RACE reads. The table has roughly 40,000 distinct CDR3 sequences, around 7.8% seen once. This clonotype originated in an adult who was a healthcare worker with PCR-confirmed SARS-CoV-2 infection or an uninfected control (not recorded which). Input material: whole blood. The chain couples TRBV4-1 to TRBJ1-1; D may be TRBD1 (6 bases). CDR3 in DNA: TGCGCCAGCAGCTATGCCGGGACAAGAGGGACTGAAGCTTTCTTT. This sequence encodes CASSYAGTRGTEAFF.